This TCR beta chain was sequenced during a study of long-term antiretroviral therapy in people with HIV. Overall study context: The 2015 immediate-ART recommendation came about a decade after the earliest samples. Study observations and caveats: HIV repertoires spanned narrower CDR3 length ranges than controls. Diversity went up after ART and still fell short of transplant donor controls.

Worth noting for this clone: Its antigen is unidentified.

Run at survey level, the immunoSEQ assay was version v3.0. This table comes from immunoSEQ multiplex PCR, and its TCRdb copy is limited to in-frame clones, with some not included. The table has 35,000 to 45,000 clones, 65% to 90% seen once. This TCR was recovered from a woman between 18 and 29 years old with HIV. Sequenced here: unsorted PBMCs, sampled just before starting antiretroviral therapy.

The CDR3 reads CAISETGEGYNEQFF. The CDR3 region has the DNA TGTGCCATCAGTGAAACAGGGGAGGGGTACAATGAGCAGTTCTTC. The chain uses TRBV10-3 and TRBJ2-1; D may match TRBD1 or TRBD2 (7 bases each). This CDR3 spans 15 amino acids. V was pared by 3 bases and J by 4 bases, with 13 bases between. The V gene's germline CDR1 is ENHRY and CDR2 SYGVKD.